This TCR beta chain was identified in a study of blood T cell repertoires in COVID-19 (dated by TCRdb to the early 2020s). Study-wide context: Samples covering the acute and convalescent phases of COVID-19 were provided by collaborators in the United States, Italy and Spain. HLA class I and class II types, where available, came from metadata supplied by the sample provider rather than from assay-based typing. A de-identified subject ID, COVID-19 status, age in years and sex were almost always included in the sample metadata. The prospective study material was composed of cDNA or gDNA derived from T cells, B-cell-depleted T cells, or PBMCs. Subjects who had been exposed to COVID-19, were actively infected with it, or had recovered from it provided the deeply sampled blood TCRbeta repertoires that made up the dataset. The repertoires were released in a freely available public database intended as a resource for research on the immune response to SARS-CoV-2. Samples came from the ongoing ImmuneRACE study (first 160 participants) plus 1,254 subjects from 6 global collaborators.

The full study reports these points: The quantity of clinical and demographic metadata differed by source and by participant and was supplied without curation.

In Seattle, one collaborating source enrolled patients while the infection was active and tracked those patients longitudinally over the course of disease. Whole blood was collected in K2EDTA tubes by collaborating institutions according to the institutions' own protocols. For TCRbeta analysis, collaborators shipped samples as frozen whole blood, isolated PBMCs, or DNA extracted from either of those sample types. From the germline V gene, CDR1 is MDHEN and CDR2 is SYDVKM. The CDR3 runs 14 amino acids, cysteine and phenylalanine included. Only CDR3 DNA is held: 42 bases, read in frame from base 1. V and J lose 4 bases and 4 bases, and a span of 13 bases separates them. With respect to this clone: This clone's antigen is unknown. Qualities for individual bases were not recorded, and no much larger clone is one base off.

The immunoSEQ Assay, a bias-controlled multiplex PCR, was used to amplify TCRbeta CDR3 regions from genomic DNA. The authors' pipeline ran thus. The number of nucleated cells in each sample was estimated by amplification of reference gene primers within the assay. Sequence reads were collapsed and filtered to measure the absolute abundance of every unique TCRbeta CDR3 rearrangement. For each sample, productive Simpson clonality was calculated by taking the square root of Simpson's diversity index across productive rearrangements. Sourced from immuneACCESS, this table was stored by TCRdb with only in-frame sequences that have V and J called. A share of the clones is absent; for the studies checked, an unresolved V gene accounts for under half, and the remainder has no known explanation. That table furnishes V, J and clone size, whereas the DNA furnished D and trimming. This sample has over 35,000 clones in its table, and more than 75% of those were observed once. The ten largest clones take up roughly 4.2% of the sample.

The chain is made from TRBV28 and TRBJ1-2; the D gene is perhaps TRBD1, on 6 matching bases. Sequenced input: peripheral blood. This sequence originates from a man in his forties with COVID-19, enrolled during active disease. The DNA is TGTGCCAGCAGTTCCCAGGGACAACCCTATGGCTACACCTTC. This is translated as CASSSQGQPYGYTF.